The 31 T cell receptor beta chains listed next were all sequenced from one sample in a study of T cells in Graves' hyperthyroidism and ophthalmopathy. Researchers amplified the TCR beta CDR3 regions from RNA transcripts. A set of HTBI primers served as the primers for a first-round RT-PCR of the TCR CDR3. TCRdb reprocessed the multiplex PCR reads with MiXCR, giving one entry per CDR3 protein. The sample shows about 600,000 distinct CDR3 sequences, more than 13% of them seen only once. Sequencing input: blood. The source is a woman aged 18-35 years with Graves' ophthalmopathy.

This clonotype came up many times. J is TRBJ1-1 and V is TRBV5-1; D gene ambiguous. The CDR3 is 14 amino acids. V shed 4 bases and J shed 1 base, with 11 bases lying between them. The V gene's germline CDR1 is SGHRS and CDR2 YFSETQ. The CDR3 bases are TGCGCCAGCAGCCCCTCCCGTCGGAACACTGAAGCTTTCTTT. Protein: CASSPSRRNTEAFF.

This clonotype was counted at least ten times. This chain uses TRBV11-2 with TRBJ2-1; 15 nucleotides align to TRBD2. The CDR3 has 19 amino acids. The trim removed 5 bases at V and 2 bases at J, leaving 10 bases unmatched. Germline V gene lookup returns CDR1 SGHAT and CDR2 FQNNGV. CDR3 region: CASSEKGLAGGGTYNEQFF. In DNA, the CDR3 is TGTGCCAGCAGCGAAAAGGGACTAGCGGGAGGAGGGACCTACAATGAGCAGTTCTTC.

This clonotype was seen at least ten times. This CDR3 is CASSLRGQGSNQPQHF. CDR3 in DNA: TGTGCCAGCAGTTTAAGGGGACAGGGGAGCAATCAGCCCCAGCATTTT. The chain combines TRBV12-3 or TRBV12-4 with TRBJ1-5, with 10 bases aligning to TRBD1. The CDR3 length is 16 residues. The junction had 2 bases not matched to a gene; V was cut back by 2 bases and J by 1 base.

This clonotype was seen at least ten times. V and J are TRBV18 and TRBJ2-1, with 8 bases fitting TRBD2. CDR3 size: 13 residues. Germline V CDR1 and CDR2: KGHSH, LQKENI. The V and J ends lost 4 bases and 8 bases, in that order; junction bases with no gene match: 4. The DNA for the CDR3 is TGTGCCAGCTCACGACTAGCGATCGATGAGCAGTTCTTC. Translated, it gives CASSRLAIDEQFF.

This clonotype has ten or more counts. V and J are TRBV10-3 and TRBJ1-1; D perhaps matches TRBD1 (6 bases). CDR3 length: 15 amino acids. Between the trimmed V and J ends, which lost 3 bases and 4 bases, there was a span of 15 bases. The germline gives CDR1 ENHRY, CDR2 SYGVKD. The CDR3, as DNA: TGTGCCATCAGTGATGCGGTAAGGGGGGGCACTGAAGCTTTCTTT. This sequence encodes CAISDAVRGGTEAFF.

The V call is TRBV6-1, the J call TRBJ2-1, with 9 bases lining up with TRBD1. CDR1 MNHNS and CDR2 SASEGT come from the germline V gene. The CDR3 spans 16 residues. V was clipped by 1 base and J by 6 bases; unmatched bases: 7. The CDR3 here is CASSEGGTGYGNEQFF. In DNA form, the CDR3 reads TGTGCCAGCAGTGAAGGAGGGACAGGGTATGGCAATGAGCAGTTCTTC.

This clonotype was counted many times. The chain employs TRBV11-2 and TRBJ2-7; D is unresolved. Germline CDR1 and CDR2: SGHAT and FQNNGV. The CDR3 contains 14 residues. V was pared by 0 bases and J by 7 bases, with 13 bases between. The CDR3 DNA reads TGTGCCAGCAGCTTAGATAGCCAGACCTGGGAGCAGTACTTC. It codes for CASSLDSQTWEQYF.

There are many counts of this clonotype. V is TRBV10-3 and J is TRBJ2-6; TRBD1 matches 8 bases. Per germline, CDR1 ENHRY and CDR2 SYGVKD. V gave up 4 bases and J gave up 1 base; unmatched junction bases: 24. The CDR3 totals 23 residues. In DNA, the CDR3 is TGTGCCATCAGTGTTTTTTTGGCGGGCGGCCGGGACAGGCCCCTATCTGGGGCCAACGTCCTGACTTTC. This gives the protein CAISVFLAGGRDRPLSGANVLTF.

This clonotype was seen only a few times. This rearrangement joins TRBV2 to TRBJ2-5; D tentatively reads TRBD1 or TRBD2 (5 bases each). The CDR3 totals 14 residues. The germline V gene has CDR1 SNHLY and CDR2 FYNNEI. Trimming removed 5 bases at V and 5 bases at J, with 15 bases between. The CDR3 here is CASSKEDIWETQYF. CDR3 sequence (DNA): TGTGCCAGCAGTAAGGAGGACATTTGGGAGACCCAGTACTTC.

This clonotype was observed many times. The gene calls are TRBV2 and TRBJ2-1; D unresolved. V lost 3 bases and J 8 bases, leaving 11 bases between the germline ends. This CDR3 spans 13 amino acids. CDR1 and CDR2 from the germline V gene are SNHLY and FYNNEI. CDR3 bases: TGTGCCAGCAGTGACAGGAAGAGCGATGAGCAGTTCTTC. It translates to CASSDRKSDEQFF. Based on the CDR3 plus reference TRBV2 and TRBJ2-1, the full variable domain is EPEVTQTPSHQVTQMGQEVILRCVPISNHLYFYWYRQILGQKVEFLVSFYNNEISEKSEIFDDQFSVERPDGSNFTLKIRSTKLEDSAMYFCASSDRKSDEQFFGPGTRLTVL.

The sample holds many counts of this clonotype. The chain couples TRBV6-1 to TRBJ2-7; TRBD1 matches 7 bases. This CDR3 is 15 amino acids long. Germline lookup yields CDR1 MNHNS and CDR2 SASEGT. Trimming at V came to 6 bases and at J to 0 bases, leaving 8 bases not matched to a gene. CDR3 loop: CASRPGQMSSYEQYF. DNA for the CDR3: TGTGCCAGCAGACCGGGACAGATGAGCTCCTACGAGCAGTACTTC.

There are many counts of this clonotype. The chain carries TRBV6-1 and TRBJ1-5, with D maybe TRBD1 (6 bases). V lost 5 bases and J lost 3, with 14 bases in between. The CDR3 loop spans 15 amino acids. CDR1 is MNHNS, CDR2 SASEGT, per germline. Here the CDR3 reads CASSSAGTSNQPQHF. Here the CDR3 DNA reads TGTGCCAGCAGTTCCGCCGGGACATCCAATCAGCCCCAGCATTTT.

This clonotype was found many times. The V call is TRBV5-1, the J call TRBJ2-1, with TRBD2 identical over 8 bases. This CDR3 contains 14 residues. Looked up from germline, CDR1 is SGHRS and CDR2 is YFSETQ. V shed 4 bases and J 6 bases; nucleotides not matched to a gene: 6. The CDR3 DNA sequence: TGCGCCAGCAGCCGATCTAGCGGGTTCAATGAGCAGTTCTTC. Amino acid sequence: CASSRSSGFNEQFF.

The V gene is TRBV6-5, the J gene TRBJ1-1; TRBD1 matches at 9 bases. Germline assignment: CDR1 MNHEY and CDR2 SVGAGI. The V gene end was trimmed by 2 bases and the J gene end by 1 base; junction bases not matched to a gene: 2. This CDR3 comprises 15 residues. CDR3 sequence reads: CASSYQGQGNTEAFF. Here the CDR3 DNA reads TGTGCCAGCAGTTACCAGGGACAGGGGAACACTGAAGCTTTCTTT.

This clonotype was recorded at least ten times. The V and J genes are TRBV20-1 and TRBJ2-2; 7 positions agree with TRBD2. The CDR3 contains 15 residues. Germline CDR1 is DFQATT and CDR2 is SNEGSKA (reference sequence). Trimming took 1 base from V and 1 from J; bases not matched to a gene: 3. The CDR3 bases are TGCAGTGCTAGAGTTCCTAGCGGGAACACCGGGGAGCTGTTTTTT. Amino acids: CSARVPSGNTGELFF.

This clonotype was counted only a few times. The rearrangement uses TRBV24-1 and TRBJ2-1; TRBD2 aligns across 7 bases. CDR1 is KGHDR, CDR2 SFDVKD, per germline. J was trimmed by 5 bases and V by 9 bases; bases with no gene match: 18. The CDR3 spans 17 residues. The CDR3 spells CATGGERGVSLDNEQFF. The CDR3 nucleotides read TGTGCCACCGGGGGGGAGCGGGGAGTTTCACTGGACAATGAGCAGTTCTTC.

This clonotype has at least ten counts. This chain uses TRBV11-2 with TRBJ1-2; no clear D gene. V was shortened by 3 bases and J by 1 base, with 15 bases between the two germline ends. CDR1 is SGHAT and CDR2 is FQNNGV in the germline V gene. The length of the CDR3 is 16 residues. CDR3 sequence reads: CASSLRDDYHNYGYTF. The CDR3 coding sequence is TGTGCCAGCAGCTTGCGGGATGATTACCATAACTATGGCTACACCTTC.

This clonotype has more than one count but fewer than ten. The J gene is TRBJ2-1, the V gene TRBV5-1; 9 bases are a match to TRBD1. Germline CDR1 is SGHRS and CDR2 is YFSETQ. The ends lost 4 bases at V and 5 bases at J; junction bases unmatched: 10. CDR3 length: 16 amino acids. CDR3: CASSARGQGTHNEQFF. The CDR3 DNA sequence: TGCGCCAGCAGCGCCCGCGGACAGGGGACCCACAATGAGCAGTTCTTC.

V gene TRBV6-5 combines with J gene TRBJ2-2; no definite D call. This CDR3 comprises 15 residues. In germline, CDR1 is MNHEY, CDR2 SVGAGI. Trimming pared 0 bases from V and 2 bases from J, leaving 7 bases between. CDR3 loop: CASSYSRLNTGELFF. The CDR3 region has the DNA TGTGCCAGCAGTTACTCACGTCTTAACACCGGGGAGCTGTTTTTT.

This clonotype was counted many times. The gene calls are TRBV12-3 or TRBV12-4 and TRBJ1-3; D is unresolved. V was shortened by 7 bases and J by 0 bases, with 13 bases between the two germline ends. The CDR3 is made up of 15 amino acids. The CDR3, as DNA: TGTGCCAGCACCTTAGTCCAGGTCTCTGGAAACACCATATATTTT. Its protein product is CASTLVQVSGNTIYF.

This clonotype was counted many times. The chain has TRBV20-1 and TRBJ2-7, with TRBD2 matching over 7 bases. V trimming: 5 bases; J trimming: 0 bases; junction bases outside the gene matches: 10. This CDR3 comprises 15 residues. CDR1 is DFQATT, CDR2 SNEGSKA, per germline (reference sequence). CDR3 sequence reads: CSAESGTGSSYEQYF. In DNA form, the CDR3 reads TGCAGTGCTGAGAGCGGGACGGGCAGCTCCTACGAGCAGTACTTC.

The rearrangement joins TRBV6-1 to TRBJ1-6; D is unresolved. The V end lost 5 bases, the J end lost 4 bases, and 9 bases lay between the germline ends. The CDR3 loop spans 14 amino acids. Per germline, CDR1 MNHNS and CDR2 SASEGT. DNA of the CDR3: TGTGCCAGCAGTTATTCGGGTTATAATTCACCCCTCCACTTT. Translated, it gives CASSYSGYNSPLHF.

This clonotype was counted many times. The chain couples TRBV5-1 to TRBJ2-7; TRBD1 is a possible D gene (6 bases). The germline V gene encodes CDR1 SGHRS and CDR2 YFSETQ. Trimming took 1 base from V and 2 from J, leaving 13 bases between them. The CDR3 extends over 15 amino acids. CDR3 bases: TGCGCCAGCAGCTTGACAGGGACACAAGCCTACGAGCAGTACTTC. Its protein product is CASSLTGTQAYEQYF.

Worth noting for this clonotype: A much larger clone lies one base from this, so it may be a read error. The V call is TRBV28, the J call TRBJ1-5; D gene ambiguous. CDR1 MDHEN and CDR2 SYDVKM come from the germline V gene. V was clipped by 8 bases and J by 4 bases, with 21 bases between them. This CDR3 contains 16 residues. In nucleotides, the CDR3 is TGTGCCAGCTGTAGGCCTATGGGAGGGAATAATCAGCCCCAGCATTTT. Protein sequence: CASCRPMGGNNQPQHF.

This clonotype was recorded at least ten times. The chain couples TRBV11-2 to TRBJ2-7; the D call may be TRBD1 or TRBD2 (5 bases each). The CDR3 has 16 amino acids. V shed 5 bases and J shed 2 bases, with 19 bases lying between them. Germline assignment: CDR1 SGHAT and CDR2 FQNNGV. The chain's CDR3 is CASSLLTGKGPYEQYF. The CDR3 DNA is TGTGCCAGCAGCCTATTGACTGGGAAGGGACCCTACGAGCAGTACTTC.

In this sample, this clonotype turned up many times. The CDR3 here is CSARGGRAADTQYF. The CDR3 DNA is TGCAGTGCTAGGGGGGGGCGGGCCGCAGATACGCAGTATTTT. The V and J genes are TRBV20-1 and TRBJ2-3; possible D gene TRBD2, 7 bases. Germline V CDR1 and CDR2: DFQATT, SNEGSKA (reference sequence). CDR3 length equals 14 residues. Trimming took off 3 bases at V and 4 bases at J, with 14 bases between the two ends.

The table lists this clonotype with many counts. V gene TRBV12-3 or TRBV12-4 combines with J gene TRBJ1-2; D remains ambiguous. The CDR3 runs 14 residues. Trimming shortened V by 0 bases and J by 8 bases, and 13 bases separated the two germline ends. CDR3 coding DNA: TGTGCCAGCAGTTTAGCGCGGCTCCCGGGGGGCTACACCTTC. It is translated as CASSLARLPGGYTF.

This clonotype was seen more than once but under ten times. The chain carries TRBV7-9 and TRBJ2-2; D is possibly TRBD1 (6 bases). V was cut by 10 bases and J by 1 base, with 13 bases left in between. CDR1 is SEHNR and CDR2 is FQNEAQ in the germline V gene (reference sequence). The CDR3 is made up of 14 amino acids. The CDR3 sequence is CATRGGLNTGELFF. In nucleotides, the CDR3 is TGTGCCACCAGAGGGGGATTGAACACCGGGGAGCTGTTTTTT. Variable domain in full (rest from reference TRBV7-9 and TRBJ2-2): DTGVSQNPRHKITKRGQNVTFRCDPISEHNRLYWYRQTLGQGPEFLTYFQNEAQLEKSRLLSDRFSAERPKGSFSTLEIQRTEQGDSAMYLCATRGGLNTGELFFGEGSRLTVL.

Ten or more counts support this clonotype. CDR3 region: CASSEANYEQYF. The CDR3 DNA follows: TGTGCCAGCAGTGAAGCGAACTACGAGCAGTACTTC. V is TRBV2 and J is TRBJ2-7; D is unresolved. This CDR3 has 12 amino acids. The germline CDR1 and CDR2 sequences are SNHLY and FYNNEI. Trimming shortened V by 0 bases and J by 3 bases, and 3 bases separated the two germline ends.

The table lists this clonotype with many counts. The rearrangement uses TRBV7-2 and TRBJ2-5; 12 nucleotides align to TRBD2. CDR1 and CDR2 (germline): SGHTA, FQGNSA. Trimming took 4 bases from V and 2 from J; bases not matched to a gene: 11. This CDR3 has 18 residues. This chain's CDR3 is CASSSRRLAGGLQETQYF. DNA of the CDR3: TGTGCCAGCAGCTCCCGTCGTCTAGCGGGAGGGTTACAAGAGACCCAGTACTTC.

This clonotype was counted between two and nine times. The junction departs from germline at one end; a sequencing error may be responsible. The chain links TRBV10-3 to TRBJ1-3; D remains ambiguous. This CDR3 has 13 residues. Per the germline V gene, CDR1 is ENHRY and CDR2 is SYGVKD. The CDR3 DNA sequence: TGTGCCATCAGCGATACCCGTGGAAGCACCATATATTTT. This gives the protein CAISDTRGSTIYF.